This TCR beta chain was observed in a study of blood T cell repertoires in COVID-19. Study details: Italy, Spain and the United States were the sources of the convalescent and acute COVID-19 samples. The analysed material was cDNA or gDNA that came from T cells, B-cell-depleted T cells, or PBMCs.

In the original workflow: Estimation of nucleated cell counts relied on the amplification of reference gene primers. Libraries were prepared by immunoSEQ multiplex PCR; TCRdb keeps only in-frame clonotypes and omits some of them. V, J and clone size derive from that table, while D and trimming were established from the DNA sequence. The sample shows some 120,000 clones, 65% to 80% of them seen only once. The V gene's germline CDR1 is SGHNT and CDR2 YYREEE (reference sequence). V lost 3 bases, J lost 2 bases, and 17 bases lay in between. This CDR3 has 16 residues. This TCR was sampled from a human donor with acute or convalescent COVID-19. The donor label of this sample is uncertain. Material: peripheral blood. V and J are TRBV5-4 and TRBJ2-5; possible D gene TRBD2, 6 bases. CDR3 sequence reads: CASSSRRGTQQETQYF. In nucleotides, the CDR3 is TGTGCCAGCAGCTCGAGACGCGGGACTCAGCAAGAGACCCAGTACTTC.